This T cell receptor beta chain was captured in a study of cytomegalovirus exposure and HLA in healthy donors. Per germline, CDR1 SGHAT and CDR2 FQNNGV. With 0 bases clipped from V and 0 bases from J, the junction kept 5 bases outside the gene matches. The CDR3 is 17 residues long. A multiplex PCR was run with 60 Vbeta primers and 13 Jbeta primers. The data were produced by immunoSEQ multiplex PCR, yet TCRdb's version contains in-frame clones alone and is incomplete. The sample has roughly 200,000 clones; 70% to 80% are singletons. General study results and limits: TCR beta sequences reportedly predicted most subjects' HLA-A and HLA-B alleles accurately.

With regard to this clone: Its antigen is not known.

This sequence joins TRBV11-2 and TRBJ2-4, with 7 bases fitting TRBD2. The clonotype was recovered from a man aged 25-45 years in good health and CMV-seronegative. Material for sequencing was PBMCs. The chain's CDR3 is CASSLELASIAKNIQYF. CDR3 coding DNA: TGTGCCAGCAGCTTAGAACTAGCGTCTATAGCCAAAAACATTCAGTACTTC.